This T cell receptor beta chain was recorded in a study of T cells after yellow fever vaccination. This clonotype appeared a few times. Template switching by 5'RACE produced TCR cDNA, adding a universal primer site and UMIs. TCRdb called the 5' RACE reads again in MiXCR, with one record for every CDR3 protein. The repertoire includes tens of thousands of distinct CDR3 sequences, 7.7% of them detected once, and roughly two fifths sits in the top ten. This CDR3 comprises 12 residues. Trimming pared 3 bases from V and 5 bases from J, leaving 11 bases between. The germline V gene encodes CDR1 SQVTM and CDR2 ANQGSEA.

The origin of this receptor is a man aged 30 to 39 who received the YFV17D yellow fever vaccine. V is TRBV29-1 and J is TRBJ2-7; D may match TRBD1 or TRBD2 (5 bases each). This sample comprised CD8+ T cells sorted from PBMCs, obtained on the day of the yellow fever booster vaccination. CDR3 amino acids: CSVESEGNEQYF. DNA of the CDR3: TGCAGCGTTGAGAGTGAGGGGAACGAGCAGTACTTC.